This TCR beta chain was identified during a study of shared clonotypes between healthy human individuals. Findings and caveats of the study: Sharing across a few donors was seen in roughly 5% of naive CD4 clonotypes.

The J segment lost 4 bases and the V segment lost 4 bases, leaving 10 bases of the junction unmatched. The germline gives CDR1 SGDLS, CDR2 YYNGEE. The CDR3 covers 15 residues. CD45RA-negative memory and CD45RA+ naive subsets were split from the CD4+ cells. On this clone: The antigen remains undetermined.

Samples underwent the assay at deep level. For each subset, genomic DNA was distributed in equal portions over several immunoSEQ plates. Generated by immunoSEQ multiplex PCR, the TCRdb table keeps only in-frame clones and is missing some. Among millions of clones listed, approximately 95% were seen once. The sequenced sample was naive CD4+ T cells from PBMCs. The subset: CD45RA+ positively selected. The rearrangement uses TRBV9 and TRBJ2-5; TRBD1 matches 7 bases. This TCR was sampled from a man aged 18-30 years in good health. Some clones in this sample may be carry-over from other donors' samples. The CDR3: CASSPITGVGETQYF. In DNA form, the CDR3 reads TGTGCCAGCAGCCCCATAACAGGGGTTGGAGAGACCCAGTACTTC.